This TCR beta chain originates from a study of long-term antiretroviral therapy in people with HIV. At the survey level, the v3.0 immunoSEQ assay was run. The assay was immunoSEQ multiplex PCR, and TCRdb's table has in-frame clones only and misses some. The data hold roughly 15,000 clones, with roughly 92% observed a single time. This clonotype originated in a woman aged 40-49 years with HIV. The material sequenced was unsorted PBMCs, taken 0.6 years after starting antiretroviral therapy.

CDR3 region: CAISESGESPEAFF. The CDR3 DNA reads as TGTGCCATCAGTGAGTCTGGGGAAAGCCCTGAAGCTTTCTTT. This chain connects TRBV10-3 to TRBJ1-1; D remains ambiguous. Germline CDR1 ENHRY, CDR2 SYGVKD. The CDR3 contains 14 residues. The germline V and J ends were trimmed by 0 bases and 6 bases, with 11 bases remaining between them.